Following are 3 T cell receptor beta chains from one sample sequenced in a study of technical replicates of blood from several donors. Libraries were prepared by immunoSEQ multiplex PCR; TCRdb keeps only in-frame clonotypes and omits some of them. The data contain some 69,000 clones, approximately 88% of them singletons. The specimen was PBMCs. These TCRs come from a human donor in good health. Some clones in this sample may be carry-over from other donors' samples.

The CDR3 protein is CASSSLQGAKNIQYF. The CDR3 coding sequence is TGTGCCAGCAGCTCACTACAGGGGGCCAAAAACATTCAGTACTTC. The chain has TRBV7-2 and TRBJ2-4, with TRBD1 matching 7 bases. Germline values: CDR1 SGHTA, CDR2 FQGNSA. CDR3 size: 15 residues. V dropped 4 bases and J dropped 1; count of bases not matched to a gene: 4.

The J gene is TRBJ2-7, the V gene TRBV19; 10 bases are shared with TRBD2. The germline CDR1 and CDR2 sequences are LNHDA and SQIVND (reference sequence). There are 19 residues in the CDR3. V dropped 7 bases and J dropped 1; count of bases not matched to a gene: 19. The DNA for the CDR3 is TGTGCCAGTATCCCACGTGAGCTAGCGGGAGAGATTCGGTCCTACGAGCAGTACTTC. This translates into CASIPRELAGEIRSYEQYF. Together with reference TRBV19 and TRBJ2-7, the CDR3 gives the full variable domain: DGGITQSPKYLFRKEGQNVTLSCEQNLNHDAMYWYRQDPGQGLRLIYYSQIVNDFQKGDIAEGYSVSREKKESFPLTVTSAQKNPTAFYLCASIPRELAGEIRSYEQYFGPGTRLTVT.

The chain uses TRBV6-5 and TRBJ2-7; possible D gene TRBD1, 5 bases. Germline CDR1 is MNHEY and CDR2 is SVGAGI. This CDR3 has 12 amino acids. V was cut by 7 bases and J by 1 base, with 8 bases left in between. CDR3: CASKTGSYEQYF. The CDR3 DNA reads TGTGCCAGCAAAACAGGTTCCTACGAGCAGTACTTC.